This TCR beta chain was captured in a study of CD8 T cells in ankylosing spondylitis (dated by TCRdb to 2016 to 2017). About the full investigation: The study profiled T cell receptor beta repertoires in healthy donors and ankylosing spondylitis patients to find disease-linked TCR variants. In total, the full study cohort was made up of 95 to 110 healthy donors and more than 20 ankylosing spondylitis patients. Samples of peripheral blood were taken, and for ankylosing spondylitis patients, synovial fluid was collected as well. On the study overall, not on this receptor specifically: The disease-linked clones had a CD8+ phenotype and were found at relatively low frequencies in peripheral blood. The disease-linked clones were reported as significantly enriched in matched synovial fluid samples from ankylosing spondylitis patients. Some TCR beta motif variants had previously been reported in synovial fluid and blood of reactive arthritis patients, which suggested common disease-initiation mechanisms. A TCR beta motif of about 8 highly homologous amino acid variants appeared characteristic of blood from ankylosing spondylitis patients.

There are a few counts of this clonotype. Its binding antigen is unknown. Base qualities are not provided; no much larger clone lies one nucleotide away. Including cysteine and phenylalanine, the CDR3 has 18 amino acids. Only the CDR3 part of the read is kept: 54 bases, read in frame from the first base. After removal of 3 bases from V and 0 bases from J, the junction retains 14 bases not matched to a gene. Via the germline V gene (reference sequence), CDR1 is DFQATT and CDR2 SNEGSKA. Sequenced on an Illumina HiSeq 2500. Quantitative 5'-RACE with molecular barcodes was used to prepare TCR beta libraries. On the study's bioinformatics: A new computational method, built on a probabilistic model of VDJ rearrangement, was used to identify disease-linked TCR variants. TCRdb redid the processing of the public reads, applying fastp at Q25 and MiXCR, and retained in-frame beta chains. A single entry per CDR3 protein holds the most common genes and DNA from its merged rows. TCRdb, rather than the study authors, made the V and J calls. This sample comprises around 890,000 distinct CDR3 sequences, approximately 12% of them detected only once. The ten largest clones add up to approximately 0.46% of the sample.

The sequence joins TRBV20-1 to TRBJ2-1; 7 middle bases align to TRBD2. The receptor was isolated from a male donor with ankylosing spondylitis. The sequenced material came from blood, either unsorted or a sorted T cell fraction (not recorded which). The CDR3 region: CSASSGPGAGVSYNEQFF. In nucleotides, the sequence is TGCAGTGCTAGTTCGGGGCCTGGGGCGGGGGTCTCCTACAATGAGCAGTTCTTC.